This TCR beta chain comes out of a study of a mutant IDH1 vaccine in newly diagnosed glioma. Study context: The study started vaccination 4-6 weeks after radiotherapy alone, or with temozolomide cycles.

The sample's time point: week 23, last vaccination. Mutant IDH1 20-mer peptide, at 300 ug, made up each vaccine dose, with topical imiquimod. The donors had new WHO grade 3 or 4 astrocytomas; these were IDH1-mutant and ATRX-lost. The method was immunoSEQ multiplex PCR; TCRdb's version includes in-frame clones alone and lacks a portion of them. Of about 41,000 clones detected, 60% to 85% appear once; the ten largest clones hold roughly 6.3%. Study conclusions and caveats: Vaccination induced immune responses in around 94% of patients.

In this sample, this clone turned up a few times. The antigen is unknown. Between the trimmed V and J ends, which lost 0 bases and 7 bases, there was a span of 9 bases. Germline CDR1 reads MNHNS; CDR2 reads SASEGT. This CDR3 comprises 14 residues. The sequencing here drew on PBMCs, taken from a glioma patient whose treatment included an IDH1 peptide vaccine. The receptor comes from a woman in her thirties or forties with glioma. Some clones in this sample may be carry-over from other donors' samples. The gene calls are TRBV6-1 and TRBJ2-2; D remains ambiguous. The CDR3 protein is CASSEAGLRGELFF. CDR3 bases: TGTGCCAGCAGTGAAGCAGGGTTGCGCGGGGAGCTGTTTTTT.